A selection of T cell receptor beta chains follows, all from one sample in a study of blood T cell repertoires in COVID-19. The method was immunoSEQ multiplex PCR; TCRdb's version includes in-frame clones alone and lacks a portion of them. The sample has a few hundred thousand clones; approximately 83% are singletons. The sequenced sample consisted of peripheral blood. The receptors shown here come from a woman aged 30 to 39 who had recovered from COVID-19. Both conserved end residues are part of each CDR3. D genes are given only for firm matches. The listing skips clone size in some rows; elsewhere it reads once, few, many or a size class.

j_gene: TRBJ2-2; abundance: .; d_gene: .; v_gene: TRBV12-5; CDR3aa: CASGLVLDSNTGELFF; CDR3nt: TGTGCTAGTGGTTTGGTGCTGGACTCGAACACCGGGGAGCTGTTTTTT
j_gene: TRBJ2-7; abundance: .; d_gene: .; v_gene: TRBV28; CDR3aa: CASTSSGLIYEQYF; CDR3nt: TGTGCCAGCACTTCCAGCGGCCTTATCTACGAGCAGTACTTC
j_gene: TRBJ1-2; abundance: .; d_gene: .; v_gene: TRBV5-6; CDR3aa: CASSSARADGYTF; CDR3nt: TGTGCCAGCAGCTCCGCCAGGGCCGATGGCTACACCTTC
j_gene: TRBJ1-1; abundance: .; d_gene: .; v_gene: TRBV6-5; CDR3aa: CASSYLWGDTEAFF; CDR3nt: TGTGCCAGCAGTTACTTATGGGGGGACACTGAAGCTTTCTTT
j_gene: TRBJ2-5; abundance: .; d_gene: .; v_gene: TRBV4-2; CDR3aa: CASSQEPANKETQYF; CDR3nt: TGTGCCAGCAGCCAAGAGCCTGCAAACAAAGAGACCCAGTACTTC
j_gene: TRBJ1-6; abundance: .; d_gene: TRBD1; v_gene: TRBV2; CDR3aa: CASSTRPGQGGSPLHF; CDR3nt: TGTGCCAGCAGTACGCGCCCGGGACAGGGTGGGTCACCCCTCCACTTT
j_gene: TRBJ1-5; abundance: .; d_gene: .; v_gene: TRBV2; CDR3aa: CASRPAGQNNQPQHF; CDR3nt: TGTGCCAGCAGGCCGGCCGGACAGAACAATCAGCCCCAGCATTTT
j_gene: TRBJ1-1; abundance: .; d_gene: .; v_gene: TRBV5-6; CDR3aa: CASTERLNTEAFF; CDR3nt: TGTGCCAGCACTGAACGGTTGAACACTGAAGCTTTCTTT
j_gene: TRBJ2-1; abundance: .; d_gene: TRBD2; v_gene: TRBV7-2; CDR3aa: CASSFQGRDYYNEQFF; CDR3nt: TGTGCCAGCAGCTTCCAAGGGCGGGACTACTACAATGAGCAGTTCTTC
j_gene: TRBJ1-2; abundance: .; d_gene: .; v_gene: TRBV5-1; CDR3aa: CASSRRTNDYGYTF; CDR3nt: TGCGCCAGCAGCCGAAGGACAAATGACTATGGCTACACCTTC
j_gene: TRBJ2-5; abundance: .; d_gene: .; v_gene: TRBV6-2/TRBV6-3; CDR3aa: CASSYSTGGETQYF; CDR3nt: TGTGCCAGCAGTTACTCGACTGGGGGGGAGACCCAGTACTTC
j_gene: TRBJ2-7; abundance: .; d_gene: .; v_gene: TRBV11-2; CDR3aa: CASRDSDYEQYF; CDR3nt: TGTGCCAGCCGAGACAGTGACTACGAGCAGTACTTC
j_gene: TRBJ1-4; abundance: .; d_gene: TRBD1; v_gene: TRBV7-9; CDR3aa: CASSWPTGENEKLFF; CDR3nt: TGTGCCAGCAGCTGGCCGACAGGGGAGAATGAAAAACTGTTTTTT
j_gene: TRBJ2-5; abundance: .; d_gene: .; v_gene: TRBV7-2; CDR3aa: CASSWRTLSETQYF; CDR3nt: TGTGCCAGCAGCTGGAGGACCCTCTCGGAGACCCAGTACTTC
j_gene: TRBJ2-7; abundance: .; d_gene: TRBD2; v_gene: TRBV3-1/TRBV3-2; CDR3aa: CASSQWWAGDPYEQYF; CDR3nt: TGTGCCAGCAGCCAGTGGTGGGCGGGAGACCCCTACGAGCAGTACTTC
j_gene: TRBJ1-5; abundance: .; d_gene: TRBD1; v_gene: TRBV6-2/TRBV6-3; CDR3aa: CASSSREGAFYSNQPQHF; CDR3nt: TGTGCCAGCAGTTCCCGCGAGGGGGCCTTTTATAGCAATCAGCCCCAGCATTTT
j_gene: TRBJ2-1; abundance: few; d_gene: TRBD2; v_gene: TRBV4-1; CDR3aa: CASSQRTSGSIEQFF; CDR3nt: TGCGCCAGCAGCCAACGGACTAGCGGGAGTATTGAGCAGTTCTTC
j_gene: TRBJ1-4; abundance: .; d_gene: .; v_gene: TRBV5-6; CDR3aa: CASSLGSRDPNEKLFF; CDR3nt: TGTGCCAGCAGCTTGGGATCTCGGGATCCGAATGAAAAACTGTTTTTT
j_gene: TRBJ2-3; abundance: .; d_gene: .; v_gene: TRBV6-5; CDR3aa: CASSIDSADTQYF; CDR3nt: TGTGCCAGCAGTATCGACAGCGCAGATACGCAGTATTTT
j_gene: TRBJ1-1; abundance: .; d_gene: .; v_gene: TRBV3-1/TRBV3-2; CDR3aa: CASSQFPGDYTEAFF; CDR3nt: TGTGCCAGCAGCCAATTTCCAGGGGATTACACTGAAGCTTTCTTT
j_gene: TRBJ2-2; abundance: many; d_gene: .; v_gene: TRBV6-4; CDR3aa: CASSDSGAGELFF; CDR3nt: TGTGCCAGCAGTGACTCAGGGGCCGGGGAGCTGTTTTTT
j_gene: TRBJ2-7; abundance: .; d_gene: .; v_gene: TRBV3-1/TRBV3-2; CDR3aa: CASSPKQGPGEQYF; CDR3nt: TGTGCCAGCAGCCCTAAACAGGGTCCCGGGGAGCAGTACTTC
j_gene: TRBJ2-1; abundance: .; d_gene: .; v_gene: TRBV6-5; CDR3aa: CASSYSRLGYEQFF; CDR3nt: TGTGCCAGCAGTTACTCGAGATTGGGCTATGAGCAGTTCTTC
j_gene: TRBJ2-3; abundance: once; d_gene: TRBD2; v_gene: TRBV9; CDR3aa: CASSAIHASGGTQYF; CDR3nt: TGTGCCAGCAGCGCTATACATGCCAGCGGGGGTACGCAGTATTTT
j_gene: TRBJ1-1; abundance: .; d_gene: .; v_gene: TRBV29-1; CDR3aa: CSVEGFQDTEAFF; CDR3nt: TGCAGCGTTGAAGGCTTCCAGGACACTGAAGCTTTCTTT
j_gene: TRBJ2-6; abundance: .; d_gene: .; v_gene: TRBV6-2/TRBV6-3; CDR3aa: CASSSLNHRVPISGANVLTF; CDR3nt: TGTGCCAGCAGTTCCTTAAATCACAGGGTCCCTATCTCTGGGGCCAACGTCCTGACTTTC
j_gene: TRBJ1-4; abundance: .; d_gene: .; v_gene: TRBV3-1/TRBV3-2; CDR3aa: CASSPLGGGVGEKLFF; CDR3nt: TGTGCCAGCAGCCCTCTCGGGGGGGGCGTAGGGGAAAAACTGTTTTTT
j_gene: TRBJ2-7; abundance: once; d_gene: .; v_gene: TRBV5-4; CDR3aa: CASSLDPGTYEQYF; CDR3nt: TGTGCCAGCAGCTTGGATCCGGGGACCTACGAGCAGTACTTC
j_gene: TRBJ1-1; abundance: .; d_gene: .; v_gene: TRBV6-5; CDR3aa: CASSHRQANTEAFF; CDR3nt: TGTGCCAGCAGTCATCGACAGGCGAACACTGAAGCTTTCTTT
j_gene: TRBJ2-7; abundance: .; d_gene: TRBD1; v_gene: TRBV7-9; CDR3aa: CASSPDRAKSYEQYF; CDR3nt: TGTGCCAGCAGCCCGGACAGGGCAAAGTCCTACGAGCAGTACTTC
j_gene: TRBJ2-5; abundance: .; d_gene: .; v_gene: TRBV3-1/TRBV3-2; CDR3aa: CASSQVGGTQYF; CDR3nt: TGTGCCAGCAGCCAAGTCGGAGGGACCCAGTACTTC
j_gene: TRBJ1-1; abundance: .; d_gene: .; v_gene: TRBV2; CDR3aa: CASSTGSSWTEAFF; CDR3nt: TGTGCCAGCAGTACGGGGAGCAGTTGGACTGAAGCTTTCTTT
j_gene: TRBJ2-7; abundance: .; d_gene: .; v_gene: TRBV5-4; CDR3aa: CASSLTSTYEQYF; CDR3nt: TGTGCCAGCAGCTTGACTAGTACCTACGAGCAGTACTTC
j_gene: TRBJ2-7; abundance: few; d_gene: .; v_gene: TRBV7-9; CDR3aa: CASSLGPGSYEQYF; CDR3nt: TGTGCCAGCAGCTTAGGCCCGGGATCCTACGAGCAGTACTTC
j_gene: TRBJ2-3; abundance: .; d_gene: .; v_gene: TRBV19; CDR3aa: CASSLWGGGYTDTQYF; CDR3nt: TGTGCCAGTAGCCTCTGGGGAGGAGGTTACACAGATACGCAGTATTTT
j_gene: TRBJ1-1; abundance: .; d_gene: TRBD1; v_gene: TRBV5-4; CDR3aa: CASSSRQGSNTEAFF; CDR3nt: TGTGCCAGCAGCTCGAGACAGGGTTCGAACACTGAAGCTTTCTTT
j_gene: TRBJ2-4; abundance: .; d_gene: TRBD1; v_gene: TRBV2; CDR3aa: CASRALRQGINIQYF; CDR3nt: TGTGCCAGCAGGGCTCTCCGACAGGGAATAAACATTCAGTACTTC
j_gene: TRBJ2-3; abundance: .; d_gene: .; v_gene: TRBV4-2; CDR3aa: CASSQVQGGNTDTQYF; CDR3nt: TGTGCCAGCAGCCAAGTCCAAGGCGGAAACACAGATACGCAGTATTTT
j_gene: TRBJ2-3; abundance: .; d_gene: .; v_gene: TRBV25-1; CDR3aa: CASSDPPLHTQYF; CDR3nt: TGTGCCAGCAGTGATCCCCCCCTCCATACGCAGTATTTT
j_gene: TRBJ2-7; abundance: .; d_gene: .; v_gene: TRBV27; CDR3aa: CASSRGILYEQYF; CDR3nt: TGTGCCAGCAGTAGGGGGATCCTCTACGAGCAGTACTTC
j_gene: TRBJ2-3; abundance: .; d_gene: TRBD2; v_gene: TRBV19; CDR3aa: CAVGGTQKNTDTQYF; CDR3nt: TGTGCCGTGGGGGGGACTCAAAAAAACACAGATACGCAGTATTTT
j_gene: TRBJ2-3; abundance: .; d_gene: TRBD2; v_gene: TRBV10-2; CDR3aa: CASGERTRPNTDTQYF; CDR3nt: TGCGCCAGCGGGGAAAGGACTAGACCCAACACAGATACGCAGTATTTT
j_gene: TRBJ2-5; abundance: .; d_gene: TRBD2; v_gene: TRBV11-2; CDR3aa: CASSLERTSAQETQYF; CDR3nt: TGTGCCAGCAGCTTAGAGCGTACTAGCGCACAAGAGACCCAGTACTTC
j_gene: TRBJ1-3; abundance: .; d_gene: TRBD1; v_gene: TRBV3-1/TRBV3-2; CDR3aa: CASSPRTGSTGNTIYF; CDR3nt: TGTGCCAGCAGCCCTCGGACAGGGTCTACGGGAAACACCATATATTTT
j_gene: TRBJ2-1; abundance: .; d_gene: TRBD2; v_gene: TRBV7-7; CDR3aa: CASSLGTSGANEQFF; CDR3nt: TGTGCTAGCAGCTTGGGGACTAGCGGGGCCAATGAGCAGTTCTTC
j_gene: TRBJ1-4; abundance: .; d_gene: TRBD1; v_gene: TRBV6-2/TRBV6-3; CDR3aa: CASSNGQGNEKLFF; CDR3nt: TGTGCCAGCAGTAACGGACAGGGGAATGAAAAACTGTTTTTT
j_gene: TRBJ2-1; abundance: few; d_gene: .; v_gene: TRBV6-2/TRBV6-3; CDR3aa: CASSYRYNEQFF; CDR3nt: TGTGCCAGCAGTTACCGGTACAATGAGCAGTTCTTC
j_gene: TRBJ1-3; abundance: .; d_gene: .; v_gene: TRBV5-6; CDR3aa: CASSLRVGSSGNTIYF; CDR3nt: TGTGCCAGCAGCTTGAGGGTCGGGAGCTCTGGAAACACCATATATTTT
j_gene: TRBJ2-7; abundance: once; d_gene: .; v_gene: TRBV6-5; CDR3aa: CASSRTTDYEQYF; CDR3nt: TGTGCCAGCAGTAGGACAACGGACTACGAGCAGTACTTC
j_gene: TRBJ2-7; abundance: .; d_gene: .; v_gene: TRBV10-2; CDR3aa: CASTPGLISYEQYF; CDR3nt: TGCGCCAGCACGCCGGGATTGATCTCGTACGAGCAGTACTTC
j_gene: TRBJ2-7; abundance: .; d_gene: .; v_gene: TRBV27; CDR3aa: CASSSRLGRDEQYF; CDR3nt: TGTGCCAGCAGTTCCCGATTAGGGCGGGATGAGCAGTACTTC
j_gene: TRBJ1-1; abundance: .; d_gene: TRBD1; v_gene: TRBV5-4; CDR3aa: CASSNGQGAMNTEAFF; CDR3nt: TGTGCCAGCAGCAACGGACAGGGGGCCATGAACACTGAAGCTTTCTTT